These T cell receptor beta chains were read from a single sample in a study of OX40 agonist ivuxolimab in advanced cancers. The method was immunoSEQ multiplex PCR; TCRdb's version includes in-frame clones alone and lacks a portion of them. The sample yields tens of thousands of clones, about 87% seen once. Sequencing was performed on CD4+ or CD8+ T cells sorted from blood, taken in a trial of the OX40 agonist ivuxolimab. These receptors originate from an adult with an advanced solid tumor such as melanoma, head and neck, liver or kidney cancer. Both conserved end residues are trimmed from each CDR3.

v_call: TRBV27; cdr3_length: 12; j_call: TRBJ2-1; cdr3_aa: ASSLWARTNEQF
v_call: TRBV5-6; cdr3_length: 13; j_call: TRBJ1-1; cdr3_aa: ASSFDWGMNTEAF
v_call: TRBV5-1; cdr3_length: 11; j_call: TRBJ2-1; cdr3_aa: ASSGTGSNEQF
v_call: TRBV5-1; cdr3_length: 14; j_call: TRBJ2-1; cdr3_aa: ASSARTSGTYNEQF
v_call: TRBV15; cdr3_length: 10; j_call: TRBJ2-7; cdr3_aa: ATGSTYYEQY
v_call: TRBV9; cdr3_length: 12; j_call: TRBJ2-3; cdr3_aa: ASSVETVTDTQY
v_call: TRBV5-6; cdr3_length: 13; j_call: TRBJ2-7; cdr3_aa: ASSWGGQGAYEQY
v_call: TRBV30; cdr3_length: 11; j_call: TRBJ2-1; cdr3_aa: AWERGGFDEQF
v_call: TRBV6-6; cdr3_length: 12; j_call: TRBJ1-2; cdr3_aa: ASSKETGNYGYT
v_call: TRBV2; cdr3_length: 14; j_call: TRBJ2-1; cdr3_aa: ASSAATGSSYNEQF
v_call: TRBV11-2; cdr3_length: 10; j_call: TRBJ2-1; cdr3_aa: ASSLTKDEQF
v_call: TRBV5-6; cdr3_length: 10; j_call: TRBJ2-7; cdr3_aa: ASSRGGYEQY